Each of the 5 T cell receptor beta chains below was sequenced from the same sample in a study of control samples from healthy donors and cancer patients. This table comes from immunoSEQ multiplex PCR, and its TCRdb copy is limited to in-frame clones, with some not included. The sample contains under 85,000 clones, roughly 93% of which appear only once. Sequencing was carried out using PBMCs. These receptors were taken from a woman aged 40 to 49 with lung cancer.

This rearrangement joins TRBV19 to TRBJ1-6; D is perhaps TRBD1 (5 bases). The V end was cut by 3 bases, the J end by 9 bases, with 6 bases between. There are 12 residues in the CDR3. The germline V gene encodes CDR1 LNHDA and CDR2 SQIVND (reference sequence). The CDR3 here is CASSIGTSPLHF. The CDR3 DNA reads TGTGCCAGTAGTATTGGGACTTCACCCCTCCACTTT. Looking up the rest from reference TRBV19 and TRBJ1-6 gives the full variable domain: DGGITQSPKYLFRKEGQNVTLSCEQNLNHDAMYWYRQDPGQGLRLIYYSQIVNDFQKGDIAEGYSVSREKKESFPLTVTSAQKNPTAFYLCASSIGTSPLHFGNGTRLTVT.

The CDR3 region is CASSHGTGVYEQYF. The CDR3 nucleotides are TGCGCCAGCAGCCACGGGACAGGGGTCTACGAGCAGTACTTC. The genes are TRBV5-1 and TRBJ2-7; 10 bases fit TRBD1. Losses at the gene ends were 4 bases for V and 3 bases for J; bases not matched to a gene: 4. The CDR3 contains 14 residues. Germline V lookup: CDR1 SGHRS, CDR2 YFSETQ.

The J gene is TRBJ1-2, the V gene TRBV6-6, with D perhaps matching TRBD1 (5 bases). V gave up 6 bases and J gave up 6 bases, with 14 bases separating them. The CDR3 spans 13 residues. Germline lookup yields CDR1 MNHNY and CDR2 SVGAGI (reference sequence). This chain's CDR3 is CASSLPGQDGYTF. The CDR3 coding sequence is TGTGCCAGCAGCTTACCGGGGCAGGATGGCTACACCTTC.

The J gene is TRBJ2-1, the V gene TRBV11-3, with TRBD2 identical over 8 bases. Trimming removed 5 bases from V and 3 bases from J; junction bases left unmatched: 9. The CDR3 loop spans 16 amino acids. Germline V CDR1 and CDR2: SGHNT, YENEEA. This CDR3 is CASSPPSGGLYNEQFF. In DNA form, the CDR3 reads TGTGCCAGCAGCCCCCCGAGCGGGGGCCTCTACAATGAGCAGTTCTTC.

The chain has TRBV7-3 and TRBJ2-7; perhaps TRBD2 as D (6 bases). The germline CDR1 and CDR2 sequences are SGHTA and FQGTGA. The V gene lost 5 bases and the J gene lost 3 bases, with 11 bases spanning the gap. This CDR3 has 13 amino acids. The chain's CDR3 is CASSMGRFYEQYF. For the CDR3, the DNA is TGTGCCAGCAGCATGGGGAGGTTCTACGAGCAGTACTTC.